This T cell receptor (beta chain) stems from a study of CD8 T cells in ankylosing spondylitis. Study-level points and caveats: Disease-linked clones, CD8+, were relatively rare in peripheral blood.

About this clonotype itself: The antigen remains undetermined.

CDR1 is MGHRA and CDR2 is YSYEKL in the germline V gene. V was clipped by 6 bases and J by 5 bases; unmatched bases: 6. This CDR3 has 15 residues. Quantitative 5'-RACE with molecular barcodes was used to make the TCR beta libraries. TCRdb ran MiXCR on the 5' RACE reads and lists one entry per CDR3 protein. The data hold about 160,000 distinct CDR3 sequences, with under 45% observed a single time. This receptor was identified in a male donor with ankylosing spondylitis. The chain carries TRBV4-1 and TRBJ2-7; TRBD2 aligns across 14 bases. The sequenced sample was synovial fluid, either unsorted or a sorted T cell fraction (not recorded which). The CDR3: CASSLTSGRAHEQYF. The CDR3 DNA reads as TGCGCCAGCAGTCTGACTAGCGGGAGGGCCCACGAGCAGTACTTC.